These 4 T cell receptor beta chains share one sample of origin, sequenced in a study of T and B cells in COVID-19 patients. Each TRB amplification used about 220-500 ng of genomic DNA from blood. TRB rearrangements were amplified by multiplex PCR with BIOMED2 TRB-A/B primers. One entry per CDR3 protein, called by TCRdb with MiXCR from the multiplex PCR reads. Altogether around 21,000 distinct CDR3 sequences are present, approximately 29% being singletons, with the ten largest covering about 1.9%. Sequenced: blood. These receptor sequences come from a human donor who had recovered from COVID-19.

This clonotype showed up many times. This chain connects TRBV30 to TRBJ2-4; D gene uncertain. The CDR3 consists of 14 residues. Looked up from germline, CDR1 is GTSNPN and CDR2 is SVGIG (reference sequence). V was pared by 2 bases and J by 6 bases, with 14 bases between. The CDR3 DNA reads as TGTGCCTGGAGTACCCTTAGGCCGGGAAACATTCAGTACTTC. Translated, it gives CAWSTLRPGNIQYF.

This clonotype was detected only a few times. The chain is built from TRBV30 and TRBJ1-2; D not resolved. Germline V CDR1 and CDR2: GTSNPN, SVGIG (reference sequence). The CDR3 has 11 residues. The ends were cut back, 4 bases at V and 8 bases at J, with 11 bases in the middle. The CDR3 DNA is TGTGCCTGGAACGCGGCTCTGGGCTACACCTTC. Its translation is CAWNAALGYTF.

With regard to this clonotype: One end of the junction fails to match germline, which may point to a read error. V and J are TRBV6-1 and TRBJ2-7; 8 nucleotides agree with TRBD1. CDR1 and CDR2 (germline): MNHNS, SASEGT. The CDR3 has 16 amino acids. This CDR3 is CTSSEVGQGPNYEQYF. The CDR3 DNA reads TGTACCAGCAGTGAAGTCGGACAGGGCCCGAACTACGAGCAGTACTTC.

This clonotype came up a few times. The chain combines TRBV18 with TRBJ1-6; weak D call: TRBD1 (6 bases). CDR3 size: 16 residues. Trimming left V 1 base short and J 6 bases short, with 13 bases between. CDR1 is KGHSH, CDR2 LQKENI, per germline. For the CDR3, the DNA is TGTGCCAGCTCACCACAGGGGGACAAGGGTAATTCACCCCTCCACTTT. It codes for CASSPQGDKGNSPLHF.